Listed here are 24 T cell receptor beta chains from one sample, sequenced in a study of type 1 regulatory T cells. Study-wide findings and caveats: Type 1 regulatory T cells had a more restricted TCR repertoire than non-type 1 regulatory T cells.

TCRdb called the reads again in MiXCR, with one record for every CDR3 protein. The table records tens of thousands of distinct CDR3 sequences, about 20% of them present only once. For these receptors, no antigen is known. The sequenced sample consisted of cultured type 1 regulatory T (Tr1) cells, either the whole culture or a sorted fraction (not recorded which). These receptors came from a human donor in good health.

The chain couples TRBV20-1 to TRBJ2-1; 7 nucleotides line up with TRBD2. The CDR3 is 17 residues long. Germline CDR1 DFQATT, CDR2 SNEGSKA (reference sequence). V gave up 3 bases and J gave up 4 bases; unmatched junction bases: 15. The CDR3 nucleotides read TGCAGTGCTAGGACCGCCGGTTGGGCGGGAGTATACAATGAGCAGTTCTTC. This translates into CSARTAGWAGVYNEQFF.

This clonotype was found a few times. V usage is TRBV20-1 and J usage is TRBJ2-3; D not resolved. The CDR3 sequence is 11 residues long. Germline V CDR1 and CDR2: DFQATT, SNEGSKA (reference sequence). V dropped 3 bases and J dropped 4 bases, with 5 bases sitting between them. The CDR3: CSASKADTQYF. The CDR3 DNA is TGCAGTGCTAGCAAGGCAGATACGCAGTATTTT.

The chain joins TRBV12-3 or TRBV12-4 to TRBJ1-2; 7 nucleotides agree with TRBD1. The CDR3 totals 14 residues. Trimming took 7 bases from V and 7 from J; bases not matched to a gene: 12. CDR3 sequence: CASTTAGQTSGYTF. The DNA for the CDR3 is TGTGCCAGCACCACTGCGGGACAGACGAGTGGCTACACCTTC.

The table lists this clonotype with a few counts. The chain joins TRBV20-1 to TRBJ2-3; a weak D match, TRBD1 (6 bases). Germline CDR1 DFQATT, CDR2 SNEGSKA (reference sequence). Trimming cost V 6 bases and J 4 bases, with 8 bases left between them. This CDR3 region has 11 residues. The CDR3 sequence: CSAYRADTQYF. For the CDR3, the DNA is TGCAGTGCCTACAGGGCAGATACGCAGTATTTT.

The count of this clonotype is one. V and J are TRBV20-1 and TRBJ2-7; D possibly corresponds to TRBD1 (6 bases). The V end was cut by 6 bases, the J end by 12 bases, with 18 bases between. The germline gives CDR1 DFQATT, CDR2 SNEGSKA (reference sequence). The CDR3 contains 11 residues. CDR3: CSAHTGLGRYF. The CDR3 coding sequence is TGCAGTGCCCATACAGGGTTGGGGCGGTACTTC.

This clonotype came up a few times. The J gene is TRBJ2-7, the V gene TRBV24-1; D is unclear. CDR1 KGHDR and CDR2 SFDVKD come from the germline V gene. Trimming removed 3 bases at V and 1 base at J, with 6 bases between. The CDR3 is 13 residues long. CDR3 protein: CATSDPPSYEQYF. DNA for the CDR3: TGTGCCACCAGTGATCCTCCTTCCTACGAGCAGTACTTC.

The chain employs TRBV6-2 or TRBV6-3 and TRBJ2-1; the D gene is possibly TRBD2 (6 bases). CDR1 and CDR2 (germline): MNHEY, SVGEGT. V lost 6 bases and J lost 0, with 18 bases in between. The CDR3 is made up of 17 amino acids. This CDR3 reads CASSRSGAGYSYNEQFF. The CDR3 coding sequence is TGTGCCAGCAGCCGATCTGGGGCGGGGTACTCCTACAATGAGCAGTTCTTC.

This chain uses TRBV5-1 with TRBJ2-1, with D maybe TRBD1 (6 bases). The V gene's germline CDR1 is SGHRS and CDR2 YFSETQ. This CDR3 is 15 amino acids long. V was trimmed by 0 bases and J by 1 base, leaving 8 bases between them. As DNA, the CDR3 is TGCGCCAGCAGCTTGGTTGGGACATCCTACAATGAGCAGTTCTTC. Translating gives CASSLVGTSYNEQFF.

The chain uses TRBV7-2 and TRBJ2-5, with TRBD1 matching over 8 bases. V gave up 1 base and J gave up 7 bases; unmatched junction bases: 8. This CDR3 has 15 amino acids. The V gene's germline CDR1 is SGHTA and CDR2 FQGNSA. The CDR3 DNA sequence: TGTGCCAGCAGCTTAGAGCCGGGACAGGCAACGACCCAGTACTTC. Translated, it gives CASSLEPGQATTQYF.

The genes are TRBV6-2 or TRBV6-3 and TRBJ2-7; tentatively, D is TRBD1 (5 bases). The V end lost 7 bases, the J end lost 3 bases, and 10 bases lay between the germline ends. This CDR3 spans 12 amino acids. Per germline, CDR1 MNHEY and CDR2 SVGEGT. The CDR3 bases are TGTGCCAGCAAAGCAGGGATCTACGAGCAGTACTTC. This gives the protein CASKAGIYEQYF.

V and J are TRBV20-1 and TRBJ2-1, with TRBD2 matching 8 bases. Trimming took 6 bases from V and 7 from J; bases not matched to a gene: 11. The germline gives CDR1 DFQATT, CDR2 SNEGSKA (reference sequence). This CDR3 is 14 amino acids long. The CDR3 loop is CSAQRWAGGNEQFF. CDR3 DNA sequence: TGCAGTGCCCAACGCTGGGCGGGAGGAAATGAGCAGTTCTTC.

The rearrangement links TRBV12-3 or TRBV12-4 to TRBJ1-1; weak D call: TRBD1 (6 bases). Trimming pared 6 bases from V and 0 bases from J, leaving 14 bases between. CDR3 length: 15 amino acids. The CDR3 DNA follows: TGTGCCAGCAGCCCCCCGACAGGCCTGAACACTGAAGCTTTCTTT. Translation gives CASSPPTGLNTEAFF.

This clonotype was counted only a few times. The chain is built from TRBV12-3 or TRBV12-4 and TRBJ2-3; D unresolved. The length of the CDR3 is 14 residues. V lost 6 bases and J 5 bases, leaving 15 bases between the germline ends. CDR3 bases: TGTGCCAGCAGCCTAGGGTTGAGTAGAGATACGCAGTATTTT. As protein: CASSLGLSRDTQYF.

The sample holds a few counts of this clonotype. The J gene is TRBJ2-2, the V gene TRBV6-5, with 13 bases matching TRBD2. With V trimmed by 2 bases and J by 6 bases, 0 bases remained unmatched. Germline CDR1 is MNHEY and CDR2 is SVGAGI. The CDR3 runs to 15 residues. The CDR3 loop is CASSYGLAGAGELFF. DNA for the CDR3: TGTGCCAGCAGTTACGGACTAGCGGGAGCCGGGGAGCTGTTTTTT.

This clonotype was counted at least ten times. This chain connects TRBV7-2 to TRBJ2-2; D call uncertain. V lost 6 bases and J 1 base, leaving 6 bases between the germline ends. Germline V gene lookup returns CDR1 SGHTA and CDR2 FQGNSA. The CDR3 is made up of 13 amino acids. The CDR3 coding sequence is TGTGCCAGCAGACGGGTGAACACCGGGGAGCTGTTTTTT. This codes for CASRRVNTGELFF.

The rearrangement links TRBV20-1 to TRBJ2-1; D may be TRBD2 (6 bases). With 3 bases removed from V and 10 bases from J, the gap between germline ends came to 19 bases. The CDR3 loop spans 14 amino acids. CDR1 DFQATT and CDR2 SNEGSKA come from the germline V gene (reference sequence). DNA of the CDR3: TGCAGTGCTAGGTGGAGACTAGGAGTCCCCGAGCAGTTCTTC. Encoded protein: CSARWRLGVPEQFF.

This chain links TRBV12-3 or TRBV12-4 with TRBJ2-1, with 12 bases that match TRBD2. J lost 7 bases, V lost 4 bases, and 11 bases had no gene match. CDR3 length: 17 amino acids. The CDR3 protein is CASSSTRGLAGLNEQFF. For the CDR3, the DNA is TGTGCCAGCAGTTCAACACGCGGACTAGCGGGATTGAATGAGCAGTTCTTC.

This sequence joins TRBV19 and TRBJ1-5, with a weak D call TRBD1 (5 bases). Germline V lookup: CDR1 LNHDA, CDR2 SQIVND (reference sequence). The CDR3 loop spans 15 amino acids. V was trimmed by 7 bases and J by 2 bases, leaving 15 bases between them. The CDR3 protein is CASTIGRGGNQPQHF. In DNA, the CDR3 is TGTGCCAGTACTATCGGGAGGGGCGGCAATCAGCCCCAGCATTTT.

On this clonotype: The conserved phenylalanine or tryptophan is not found at the CDR3 terminus, so this likely reflects a read error. The chain recombines TRBV7-8 with TRBJ1-1, with D hard to call. Germline V gene lookup returns CDR1 SGHVS and CDR2 FQNEAQ. Trimming pared 3 bases from V and 4 bases from J, leaving 9 bases between. This CDR3 contains 13 residues. CDR3 amino acids: CASSLEGFTEAFL. CDR3 coding DNA: TGTGCCAGCAGCTTGGAGGGCTTCACTGAAGCTTTCCTT.

The rearrangement links TRBV7-8 to TRBJ2-1, with D unclear. The ends were cut back, 0 bases at V and 10 bases at J, with 10 bases in the middle. Germline V gives CDR1 SGHVS, CDR2 FQNEAQ. This CDR3 is built from 13 residues. The CDR3 reads CASSLARMGEQFF. CDR3 coding DNA: TGTGCCAGCAGCTTAGCGAGGATGGGCGAGCAGTTCTTC. The full variable domain, its missing parts supplied by reference TRBV7-8 and TRBJ2-1, is GAGVSQSPRYKVAKRGQDVALRCDPISGHVSLFWYQQALGQGPEFLTYFQNEAQLDKSGLPSDRFFAERPEGSVSTLKIQRTQQEDSAVYLCASSLARMGEQFFGPGTRLTVL.

This clonotype has just a few counts. The CDR3 here is CASIRRAGANVLTF. The CDR3 DNA sequence: TGTGCCAGTATTCGAAGGGCTGGGGCCAACGTCCTGACTTTC. The V and J genes are TRBV19 and TRBJ2-6, with unresolved D. CDR3 size: 14 residues. V lost 7 bases and J lost 2, with 9 bases in between. Germline lookup yields CDR1 LNHDA and CDR2 SQIVND (reference sequence).

This sequence joins TRBV5-6 and TRBJ1-3; a possible D gene is TRBD1 (5 bases). CDR3 size: 16 residues. The germline V and J ends were trimmed by 4 bases and 0 bases, with 14 bases remaining between them. Germline CDR1 is SGHDT and CDR2 is YYEEEE. Here the CDR3 DNA reads TGTGCCAGCAGCCGCGGCGGGGCCCACTCTGGAAACACCATATATTTT. Amino acid sequence: CASSRGGAHSGNTIYF. The entire variable domain, with the rest obtained from reference TRBV5-6 and TRBJ1-3, is as follows: DAGVTQSPTHLIKTRGQQVTLRCSPKSGHDTVSWYQQALGQGPQFIFQYYEEEERQRGNFPDRFSGHQFPNYSSELNVNALLLGDSALYLCASSRGGAHSGNTIYFGEGSWLTVV.

This chain joins TRBV30 and TRBJ2-3; the match to TRBD2 covers 8 bases. Germline CDR1 GTSNPN, CDR2 SVGIG (reference sequence). With 5 bases clipped from V and 1 base from J, the junction kept 8 bases outside the gene matches. CDR3 length: 15 residues. The CDR3 protein is CAWAPKAGGTDTQYF. For the CDR3, the DNA is TGTGCCTGGGCCCCCAAAGCGGGAGGCACAGATACGCAGTATTTT. The full variable domain, rest sourced from reference TRBV30 and TRBJ2-3, is SQTIHQWPATLVQPVGSPLSLECTVEGTSNPNLYWYRQAAGRGLQLLFYSVGIGQISSEVPQNLSASRPQDRQFILSSKKLLLSDSGFYLCAWAPKAGGTDTQYFGPGTRLTVL.

The chain carries TRBV3-1 and TRBJ1-4; the match to TRBD1 covers 10 bases. The J segment lost 7 bases and the V segment lost 2 bases, leaving 4 bases of the junction unmatched. This CDR3 is 15 amino acids long. Germline loops: CDR1 LGHDT, CDR2 YNNKEL (reference sequence). Written as DNA, the CDR3 is TGTGCCAGCAGCCAACCCGGGACAGGGGCTGAAAAACTGTTTTTT. Residues: CASSQPGTGAEKLFF. Combining the CDR3 with reference TRBV3-1 and TRBJ1-4 gives the whole variable domain DTAVSQTPKYLVTQMGNDKSIKCEQNLGHDTMYWYKQDSKKFLKIMFSYNNKELIINETVPNRFSPKSPDKAHLNLHINSLELGDSAVYFCASSQPGTGAEKLFFGSGTQLSVL.